This passage covers 27 T cell receptor beta chains from one sample sequenced in a study of blood T cell repertoires in COVID-19. Clones were sequenced by immunoSEQ multiplex PCR, and TCRdb holds only the in-frame ones, with some missing. The table records 150,000 or so clones, 70% to 80% of them present only once. Sequencing used peripheral blood. These TCRs come from a woman aged 70-85 years with COVID-19, enrolled during active disease.

The chain couples TRBV5-6 to TRBJ1-1; no reliable D call. The CDR3 contains 13 residues. The V end was cut by 4 bases, the J end by 3 bases, with 10 bases between. The germline V gene encodes CDR1 SGHDT and CDR2 YYEEEE. CDR3: CASSPHSHTEAFF. DNA of the CDR3: TGTGCCAGCAGCCCCCACAGCCACACTGAAGCTTTCTTT. The whole variable domain, remainder taken from reference TRBV5-6 and TRBJ1-1, is DAGVTQSPTHLIKTRGQQVTLRCSPKSGHDTVSWYQQALGQGPQFIFQYYEEEERQRGNFPDRFSGHQFPNYSSELNVNALLLGDSALYLCASSPHSHTEAFFGQGTRLTVV.

The chain carries TRBV2 and TRBJ1-5; TRBD1 agrees at 7 bases. Germline assignment: CDR1 SNHLY and CDR2 FYNNEI. Germline trimming cut 6 bases from V and 6 bases from J; bases unmatched to any gene: 8. The CDR3 sequence is 14 residues long. CDR3 sequence (DNA): TGTGCCAGCAGCGTGTACAGGGGAGGTCAGCCCCAGCATTTT. Encoded protein: CASSVYRGGQPQHF.

This clone has more than one count but fewer than ten. The chain has TRBV7-8 and TRBJ2-3, with TRBD2 as a possible D gene (6 bases). CDR3 size: 18 residues. The germline V gene has CDR1 SGHVS and CDR2 FQNEAQ. Deletions cut 5 bases from V and 0 bases from J, with 21 bases between. The CDR3, as DNA: TGTGCCAGCAGCCCACTCATCCTGTCTAGCGCGAGCACAGATACGCAGTATTTT. Residues: CASSPLILSSASTDTQYF.

The chain recombines TRBV4-1 with TRBJ1-1; D might be TRBD1 (5 bases). Germline assignment: CDR1 MGHRA and CDR2 YSYEKL. The V and J ends lost 0 bases and 0 bases respectively, with 8 bases between them. The length of the CDR3 is 15 residues. Here the CDR3 reads CASSQDGRVNTEAFF. Here the CDR3 DNA reads TGCGCCAGCAGCCAAGACGGCAGGGTGAACACTGAAGCTTTCTTT.

Here the CDR3 reads CASRSGTGEDTQYF. In DNA form, the CDR3 reads TGTGCCAGCAGGTCCGGGACAGGGGAGGATACGCAGTATTTT. V gene TRBV7-9 combines with J gene TRBJ2-3, with 10 bases fitting TRBD1. The CDR3 sequence is 14 residues long. Germline assignment: CDR1 SEHNR and CDR2 FQNEAQ (reference sequence). V lost 6 bases to trimming and J lost 6 bases; unmatched junction nucleotides: 6. Full variable domain (missing parts from reference TRBV7-9 and TRBJ2-3): DTGVSQNPRHKITKRGQNVTFRCDPISEHNRLYWYRQTLGQGPEFLTYFQNEAQLEKSRLLSDRFSAERPKGSFSTLEIQRTEQGDSAMYLCASRSGTGEDTQYFGPGTRLTVL.

V usage is TRBV10-3 and J usage is TRBJ1-3; no reliable D call. The ends were cut back, 6 bases at V and 0 bases at J, with 12 bases in the middle. This CDR3 has 15 residues. Germline-derived CDR1 and CDR2 are ENHRY and SYGVKD. The CDR3 nucleotides read TGTGCCATCAGATCCGACACCGCCTCTGGAAACACCATATATTTT. It is translated as CAIRSDTASGNTIYF.

The rearrangement links TRBV5-1 to TRBJ2-2, with 9 bases fitting TRBD1. Germline V CDR1 and CDR2: SGHRS, YFSETQ. V trimming: 3 bases; J trimming: 3 bases; junction bases outside the gene matches: 3. The CDR3 is 15 residues long. The CDR3 spells CASSSRDRDTGELFF. The CDR3 nucleotides are TGCGCCAGCAGCTCAAGGGACAGGGACACCGGGGAGCTGTTTTTT.

The V gene is TRBV5-4, the J gene TRBJ2-5, with a possible D match to TRBD2 (5 bases). Deletions cut 0 bases from V and 7 bases from J, with 7 bases between. The CDR3 is 12 residues long. CDR1 and CDR2 (germline): SGHNT, YYREEE (reference sequence). The DNA for the CDR3 is TGTGCCAGCAGCTTGGCTGAGGGGACCCAGTACTTC. This codes for CASSLAEGTQYF.

This rearrangement joins TRBV27 to TRBJ2-1; TRBD2 agrees at 8 bases. After removal of 7 bases from V and 9 bases from J, the junction contained 8 bases not matched to a gene. In germline, CDR1 is MNHEY, CDR2 SMNVEV (reference sequence). The CDR3 has 13 residues. CDR3 region: CASKSGGPGEQFF. CDR3 sequence (DNA): TGTGCCAGCAAGTCGGGGGGGCCGGGTGAGCAGTTCTTC.

V is TRBV28 and J is TRBJ1-6; D gene unclear. The germline gives CDR1 MDHEN, CDR2 SYDVKM. The germline V and J ends were trimmed by 7 bases and 9 bases, with 16 bases remaining between them. This CDR3 has 14 residues. The CDR3 loop is CASTEVEVLSPLHF. The CDR3 coding sequence is TGTGCCAGCACCGAGGTCGAGGTACTTTCACCCCTCCACTTT.

The V gene is TRBV7-2, the J gene TRBJ1-2; possibly TRBD1 for D (5 bases). The germline V and J ends were trimmed by 5 bases and 4 bases, with 14 bases remaining between them. From germline, CDR1 is SGHTA and CDR2 FQGNSA. This CDR3 is built from 14 residues. Here the CDR3 DNA reads TGTGCCAGCAGCCTGACGGACAATCGCTATGGCTACACCTTC. Translating gives CASSLTDNRYGYTF.

J is TRBJ2-1 and V is TRBV4-3, with TRBD2 matching 12 bases. V lost 1 base, J lost 10 bases, and 8 bases stayed unmatched. This CDR3 is built from 16 residues. From germline, CDR1 is LGHNA and CDR2 YSLEER. The CDR3 DNA reads as TGCGCCAGCAGCCAAGGGGCATCAGGACTAGCGGGGGAGCAGTTCTTC. Translation gives CASSQGASGLAGEQFF.

This clone was counted only a few times. The gene calls are TRBV7-2 and TRBJ2-5; 11 nucleotides line up with TRBD2. With 2 bases clipped from V and 10 bases from J, the junction kept 9 bases outside the gene matches. Germline V gene data show CDR1 as SGHTA and CDR2 as FQGNSA. This CDR3 is built from 15 residues. DNA of the CDR3: TGTGCCAGCAGCTTACTAGCGGGGGGACTTAGTCTCCAGTACTTC. It yields the protein CASSLLAGGLSLQYF.

Only a few counts were recorded for this clone. The V gene is TRBV2, the J gene TRBJ1-2, with a tentative D call TRBD1 (6 bases). The CDR3 loop spans 15 amino acids. V lost 3 bases to trimming and J lost 3 bases, with 14 bases between them. Germline V lookup: CDR1 SNHLY, CDR2 FYNNEI. The DNA for the CDR3 is TGTGCCAGCAGTGAGGGGGGAGGGGGATACTATGGCTACACCTTC. Protein sequence: CASSEGGGGYYGYTF.

The chain has TRBV5-4 and TRBJ2-2; possible D gene TRBD2, 5 bases. Trimming cost V 4 bases and J 1 base, with 11 bases left between them. The CDR3 is made up of 15 amino acids. Germline CDR1 reads SGHNT; CDR2 reads YYREEE (reference sequence). CDR3 residues: CASSPPRVNTGELFF. For the CDR3, the DNA is TGTGCCAGCAGCCCGCCGCGGGTGAACACCGGGGAGCTGTTTTTT.

V is TRBV5-1 and J is TRBJ1-6; 9 bases are shared with TRBD1. Germline V gives CDR1 SGHRS, CDR2 YFSETQ. V lost 3 bases, J lost 9 bases, and 4 bases stayed unmatched. The CDR3 is 14 amino acids. This CDR3 reads CASSSDRGGSPLHF. In DNA, the CDR3 is TGCGCCAGCAGCTCGGACAGGGGTGGTTCACCCCTCCACTTT.

The rearrangement uses TRBV28 and TRBJ1-2, with D perhaps matching TRBD1 (6 bases). V dropped 2 bases and J dropped 8 bases, with 12 bases sitting between them. This CDR3 contains 13 residues. Germline V gene data show CDR1 as MDHEN and CDR2 as SYDVKM. The CDR3 protein is CASSLGRGAGYTF. As DNA, the CDR3 is TGTGCCAGCAGTTTAGGTCGGGGGGCCGGCTACACCTTC.

The chain has TRBV23-1 and TRBJ1-6, with no clear D. TRBV23-1 is classed as an ORF, of uncertain function. The CDR3 contains 15 residues. V lost 4 bases, J lost 5 bases, and 12 bases lay in between. The CDR3 sequence is CASSPRVAHNSPLHF. The CDR3 DNA sequence: TGCGCCAGCAGTCCTCGGGTGGCCCATAATTCACCCCTCCACTTT.

The genes are TRBV5-5 and TRBJ1-1, with 10 bases lining up with TRBD1. CDR1 and CDR2 (germline): SGHKS, YYEKEE (reference sequence). This CDR3 spans 12 amino acids. J was trimmed by 9 bases and V by 3 bases; bases with no gene match: 2. The CDR3 DNA follows: TGTGCCAGCAGCTCGGGACAGGGGAAAGCTTTCTTT. Protein product: CASSSGQGKAFF.

This clone is a singleton in its sample. The CDR3 nucleotides are TGTGCCTGGAGTGTAGCGGGGGGTCGTGCTAATGAAAAACTGTTTTTT. It is translated as CAWSVAGGRANEKLFF. The J gene is TRBJ1-4, the V gene TRBV30, with a possible D match to TRBD1 (5 bases). CDR3 length: 16 residues. Germline V gene data show CDR1 as GTSNPN and CDR2 as SVGIG (reference sequence). V lost 0 bases, J lost 3 bases, and 14 bases lay in between.

This clone was recorded a few times. This sequence joins TRBV5-4 and TRBJ1-6, with TRBD1 identical over 7 bases. Germline lookup yields CDR1 SGHNT and CDR2 YYREEE (reference sequence). The CDR3 contains 15 residues. The J segment lost 7 bases and the V segment lost 4 bases, leaving 8 bases of the junction unmatched. The CDR3 DNA follows: TGTGCCAGCAGCCCACAGGGGCGGATCAATTCACCCCTCCACTTT. Translation gives CASSPQGRINSPLHF. The complete variable domain, with remaining parts taken from reference TRBV5-4 and TRBJ1-6, reads ETGVTQSPTHLIKTRGQQVTLRCSSQSGHNTVSWYQQALGQGPQFIFQYYREEENGRGNFPPRFSGLQFPNYSSELNVNALELDDSALYLCASSPQGRINSPLHFGNGTRLTVT.

The chain links TRBV7-9 to TRBJ1-1; D is unresolved. Germline assignment: CDR1 SEHNR and CDR2 FQNEAQ (reference sequence). The length of the CDR3 is 13 residues. The V end was cut by 1 base, the J end by 5 bases, with 8 bases between. The CDR3 DNA reads TGTGCCAGCAGCTTAGTCCAGGATACTGAAGCTTTCTTT. It translates to CASSLVQDTEAFF.

The chain combines TRBV5-1 with TRBJ1-6; 9 nucleotides agree with TRBD1. Germline values: CDR1 SGHRS, CDR2 YFSETQ. The V gene end was trimmed by 4 bases and the J gene end by 0 bases; junction bases not matched to a gene: 5. The CDR3 totals 17 residues. In DNA, the CDR3 is TGCGCCAGCAGCAGCGGACAGGGGAGCTCCTATAATTCACCCCTCCACTTT. It is translated as CASSSGQGSSYNSPLHF.

In this sample, this clone turned up once. The gene calls are TRBV5-1 and TRBJ2-5; the match to TRBD2 covers 7 bases. The germline CDR1 and CDR2 sequences are SGHRS and YFSETQ. The CDR3 has 13 residues. J gave up 4 bases and V 7 bases, and 7 bases lay outside the gene matches. The CDR3, as DNA: TGCGCCAGCGGCTCGGGGGGTGGAGAGACCCAGTACTTC. Translating it yields CASGSGGGETQYF.

The chain has TRBV30 and TRBJ2-3; D call uncertain. The CDR3 is 12 amino acids. V gave up 3 bases and J gave up 2 bases, with 6 bases separating them. Germline lookup yields CDR1 GTSNPN and CDR2 SVGIG (reference sequence). The CDR3 loop reads CAWSRNTDTQYF. The CDR3 region has the DNA TGTGCCTGGAGCCGTAACACAGATACGCAGTATTTT.

This clone was found once. The J gene is TRBJ1-6, the V gene TRBV30, with 7 bases lining up with TRBD1. CDR1 and CDR2 from the germline V gene are GTSNPN and SVGIG (reference sequence). There are 14 residues in the CDR3. This chain's CDR3 is CAGIPGQSNSPLHF. The CDR3 DNA is TGTGCGGGGATACCGGGACAGTCAAATTCACCCCTCCACTTT.

This chain connects TRBV6-5 to TRBJ1-4, with D possibly TRBD1 on 5 matching bases. Germline V CDR1 and CDR2: MNHEY, SVGAGI. The CDR3 runs to 13 residues. V gave up 0 bases and J gave up 11 bases, with 10 bases separating them. The CDR3: CASSYSQGEKLFF. The CDR3 nucleotides are TGTGCCAGCAGTTACTCCCAGGGTGAGAAACTGTTTTTT.